The rows below give T cell receptor beta chains drawn from one sample of a study of chemoradiotherapy in HPV16-positive cancers. Measured with immunoSEQ multiplex PCR; TCRdb has only the in-frame clones, and not every one. Here the sample spans around 40,000 clones, 76% being singletons. This specimen was blood, taken from a patient who underwent chemoradiotherapy. Every receptor here comes from a human donor with HPV-associated anogenital cancer. Both conserved end residues are part of each CDR3. D genes are given only for firm matches. Clone size is stated in some rows and not others, as once, few, many or a class when expanded.

D,J,size,V,DNA,CDR3
TRBD1,TRBJ1-2,-,TRBV5-5,TGTGCCAGCAGCTTGTCCGGACAGGGGACCTATGGCTACACCTTC,CASSLSGQGTYGYTF
-,TRBJ2-7,-,TRBV7-6,TGTGCCAGCAGCTTAGACAGGAACGCCGAGCAGTACTTC,CASSLDRNAEQYF
-,TRBJ2-1,-,TRBV4-1,TGCGCCAGCAGCCAAACCGCGGACTACAATGAGCAGTTCTTC,CASSQTADYNEQFF
TRBD2,TRBJ2-1,-,TRBV7-9,TGTGCCAGCAGCTTAGGGCTAGCGGTTCACAATGAGCAGTTCTTC,CASSLGLAVHNEQFF
TRBD2,TRBJ2-1,-,TRBV11-3,TGTGCCAGCAGCCCCCTTAGCGGGGGGACCTACAATGAGCAGTTCTTC,CASSPLSGGTYNEQFF
-,TRBJ2-7,-,TRBV5-1,TGCGCCAGCAGCTCCGGGACCAGAAGGGACCTACAGTACTTC,CASSSGTRRDLQYF
-,TRBJ1-5,-,TRBV5-1,TGCGCCAGCAGCTTCGGGGTAAATCAGCCCCAGCATTTT,CASSFGVNQPQHF
-,TRBJ2-3,-,TRBV7-8,TGTGCCAGCAGCCCCCCCCTTGGCACAGATACGCAGTATTTT,CASSPPLGTDTQYF
-,TRBJ2-3,-,TRBV11-2,TGTGCCAGCAGCTTAGCTGGCACCCAGACGCAGTATTTT,CASSLAGTQTQYF
TRBD1,TRBJ2-7,-,TRBV19,TGTGCCAGTAGTAAGGGGATCGGGCCGTTTAGGCAGGGGGAGCACGAGCAGTACTTC,CASSKGIGPFRQGEHEQYF
TRBD2,TRBJ2-3,-,TRBV7-2,TGTGCCAGCAGCTTCCTAGCGGGGGGGGCAGATACGCAGTATTTT,CASSFLAGGADTQYF
-,TRBJ2-1,-,TRBV5-8,TGTGCCAGCAGCGAGGGGAGTTCCTCCTACAATGAGCAGTTCTTC,CASSEGSSSYNEQFF
-,TRBJ2-1,-,TRBV5-6,TGTGCCAGCAGCTTCACCCTAGCTGGAGATGACAATGAGCAGTTCTTC,CASSFTLAGDDNEQFF
TRBD1,TRBJ2-1,-,TRBV27,TGTGCCACCGGGTCCCGACAGGGCTACAATGAGCAGTTCTTC,CATGSRQGYNEQFF
-,TRBJ2-3,-,TRBV19,TGTGCCAGTAGGCCGGGACCCCCAAGCACAGATACGCAGTATTTT,CASRPGPPSTDTQYF
-,TRBJ1-5,-,TRBV7-2,TGTGCCAGCAGCTTCATTAGCAATCAGCCCCAGCATTTT,CASSFISNQPQHF
TRBD1,TRBJ2-7,-,TRBV6-1,TGTGCCAGCAGTAGCCGGGACAGCTCCTACGAGCAGTACTTC,CASSSRDSSYEQYF
TRBD1,TRBJ2-1,-,TRBV6-5,TGTGCCAGCAGACCGACAGGGTCCTACAATGAGCAGTTCTTC,CASRPTGSYNEQFF
-,TRBJ2-1,-,TRBV19,TGTGCCAGTAGCACAGGGTTGGATGAGCAGTTCTTC,CASSTGLDEQFF
-,TRBJ2-5,-,TRBV5-8,TGTGCCAGCAGCTTGGATCGCGCCACAGGAATCCAAGAGACCCAGTACTTC,CASSLDRATGIQETQYF
-,TRBJ1-2,-,TRBV19,TGTGCCAGTAGCTTCATGGGAGGGCACTATGGCTACACCTTC,CASSFMGGHYGYTF
-,TRBJ1-1,-,TRBV13,TGTGCCAGCAGCTTATTCGGGGGGAACACTGAAGCTTTCTTT,CASSLFGGNTEAFF
-,TRBJ1-1,-,TRBV7-9,TGTGCCAGCAGTCTATACGCCGGGACAAGGACAGAAGCTTTCTTT,CASSLYAGTRTEAFF
-,TRBJ2-5,-,TRBV7-2,TGTGCCAGCAGCTTAGCGGAGACCCAGTACTTC,CASSLAETQYF
TRBD2,TRBJ2-7,few,TRBV30,TGTGCTCAGATAGCGGGGAGAGGCCACGAGCAGTACTTC,CAQIAGRGHEQYF
-,TRBJ2-7,-,TRBV7-8,TGTGCCAGCAGCTTAGATACCTCTGGACCTTACGAGCAGTACTTC,CASSLDTSGPYEQYF
TRBD1,TRBJ1-1,-,TRBV10-3,TGTGCCATCAGCAGACAGGGGGGGACTGAAGCTTTCTTT,CAISRQGGTEAFF